Reported below is one TCR beta chain. As yet, its antigen is unknown. This entry belongs to a study of shared clonotypes between healthy human individuals. General study results and limits: Roughly 5% of naive CD4 clonotypes were common to a handful of donors.

Deep-level settings were used for running the assay. Some clones are missing from TCRdb's copy, which holds only in-frame ones; the method was immunoSEQ multiplex PCR. The sample has about 2 million clones, approximately 94% seen once. Naive CD8 cells lacked CD45RO, underwent positive selection for CCR7 and left out terminally differentiated effector memory CD45RA+ cells. From germline, CDR1 is MNHEY and CDR2 SMNVEV (reference sequence). V lost 0 bases and J lost 1, with 9 bases in between. This CDR3 spans 15 amino acids. The sequenced sample consisted of naive CD8+ T cells sorted from blood. The V and J genes are TRBV27 and TRBJ1-1; D is ambiguous. The sequence came from a man younger than 30 in good health. The CDR3 protein is CASSLSALSNTEAFF. The CDR3 DNA is TGTGCCAGCAGTTTATCAGCGCTCTCGAACACTGAAGCTTTCTTT.